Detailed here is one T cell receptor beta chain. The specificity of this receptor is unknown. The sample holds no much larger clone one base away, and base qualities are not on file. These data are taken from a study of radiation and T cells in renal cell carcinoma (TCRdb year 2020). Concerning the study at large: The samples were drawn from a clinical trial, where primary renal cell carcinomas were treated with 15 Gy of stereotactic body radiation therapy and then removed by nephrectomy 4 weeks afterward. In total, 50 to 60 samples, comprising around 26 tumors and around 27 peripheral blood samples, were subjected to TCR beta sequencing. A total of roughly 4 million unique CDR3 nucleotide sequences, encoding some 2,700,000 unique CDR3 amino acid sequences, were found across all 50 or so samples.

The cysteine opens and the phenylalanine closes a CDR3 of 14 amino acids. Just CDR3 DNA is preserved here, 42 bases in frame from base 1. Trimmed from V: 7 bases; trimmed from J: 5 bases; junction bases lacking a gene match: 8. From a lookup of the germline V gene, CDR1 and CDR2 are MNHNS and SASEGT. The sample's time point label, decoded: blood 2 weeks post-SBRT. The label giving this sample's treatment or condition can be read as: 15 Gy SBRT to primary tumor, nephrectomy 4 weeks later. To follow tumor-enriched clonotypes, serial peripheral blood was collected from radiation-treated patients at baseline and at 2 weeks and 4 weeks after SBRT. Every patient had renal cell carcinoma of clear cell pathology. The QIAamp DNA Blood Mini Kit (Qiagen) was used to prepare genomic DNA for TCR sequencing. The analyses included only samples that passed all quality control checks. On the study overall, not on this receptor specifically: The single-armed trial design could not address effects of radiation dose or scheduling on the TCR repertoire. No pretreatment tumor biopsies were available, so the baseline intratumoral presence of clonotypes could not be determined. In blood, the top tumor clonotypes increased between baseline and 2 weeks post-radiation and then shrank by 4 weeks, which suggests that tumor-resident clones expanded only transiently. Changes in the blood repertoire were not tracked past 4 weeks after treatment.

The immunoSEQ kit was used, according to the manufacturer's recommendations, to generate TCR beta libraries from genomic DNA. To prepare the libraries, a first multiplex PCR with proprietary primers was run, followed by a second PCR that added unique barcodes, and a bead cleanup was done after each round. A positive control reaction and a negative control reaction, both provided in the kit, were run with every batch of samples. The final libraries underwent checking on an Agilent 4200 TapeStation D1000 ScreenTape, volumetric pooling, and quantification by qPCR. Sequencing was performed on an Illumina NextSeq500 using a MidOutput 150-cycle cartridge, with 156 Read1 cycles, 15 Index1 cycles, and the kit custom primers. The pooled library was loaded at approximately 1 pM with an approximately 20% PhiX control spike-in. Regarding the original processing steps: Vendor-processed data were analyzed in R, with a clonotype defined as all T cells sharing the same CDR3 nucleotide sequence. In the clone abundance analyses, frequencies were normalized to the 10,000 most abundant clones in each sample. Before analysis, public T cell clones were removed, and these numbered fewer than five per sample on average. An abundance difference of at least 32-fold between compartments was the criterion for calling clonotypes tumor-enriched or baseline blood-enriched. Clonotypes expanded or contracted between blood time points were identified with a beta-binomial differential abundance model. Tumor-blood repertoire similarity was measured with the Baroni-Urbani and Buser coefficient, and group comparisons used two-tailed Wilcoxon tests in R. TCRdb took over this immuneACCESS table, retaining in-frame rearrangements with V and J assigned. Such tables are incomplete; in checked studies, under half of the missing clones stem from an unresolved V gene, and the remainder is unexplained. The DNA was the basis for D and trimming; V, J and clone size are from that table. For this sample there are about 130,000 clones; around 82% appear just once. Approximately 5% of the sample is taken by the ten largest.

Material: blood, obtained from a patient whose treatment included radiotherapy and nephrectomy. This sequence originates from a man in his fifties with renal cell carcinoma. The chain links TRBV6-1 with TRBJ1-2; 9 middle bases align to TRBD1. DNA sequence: TGTGCCAGCAATCCGGGACAGGGATATTATGGCTACACCTTC. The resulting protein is CASNPGQGYYGYTF.